The clone carrying this T cell receptor beta chain was observed at least ten times. Its antigen is unidentified. 5'RACE with 10-nucleotide random UMIs generated the cDNA. TCRdb re-called the 5' RACE reads with MiXCR, one entry per CDR3 protein. The sample lists fewer than 40,000 distinct CDR3 sequences; about 13% were seen once. The data are from a study of neurological immune-mediated disorders. Study-wide results and limits: HTLV-1-associated myelopathy led in TCR clonal expansion, while multiple sclerosis ranked lowest, below healthy controls. TCR-beta repertoires seemed private in all groups, with no expanded CDR3 amino acid sequences shared.

As to time point: longitudinal time-point 2. In germline, CDR1 is SGHRS, CDR2 YFSETQ. The CDR3 is 19 residues long. J gave up 0 bases and V 4 bases, and 15 bases lay outside the gene matches. The sequence derives from a woman between 40 and 55 years old in good health. The V and J genes are TRBV5-1 and TRBJ2-2; 7 bases are shared with TRBD1. Sequencing was performed on PBMCs. The CDR3 DNA reads TGCGCCAGCAGCCCCGGTTTGCAGGGGGAGCAGGCGAACACCGGGGAGCTGTTTTTT. Translating gives CASSPGLQGEQANTGELFF.